Listed here is a single T cell receptor beta chain. The sample belongs to a study of control samples from healthy donors and cancer patients. The CDR3 sequence is 11 residues long. Trimming left V 6 bases short and J 2 bases short, with 8 bases between. The germline gives CDR1 DFQATT, CDR2 SNEGSKA (reference sequence). Repertoires were generated with immunoSEQ multiplex PCR, while TCRdb's copy carries only in-frame clones and drops some. The sample comprises about 130,000 clones, around 93% of which are singletons, and 1.5% to 2% rests with the top ten. The chain is built from TRBV20-1 and TRBJ2-7, with D perhaps TRBD1 or TRBD2 (5 bases each). The clonotype comes from a man aged 50 to 59 with head and neck cancer. Sequencing was performed on PBMCs. CDR3 nucleotide sequence: TGCAGTGCGAGGGGCGCCTACGAGCAGTACTTC. Translation: CSARGAYEQYF.